This T cell receptor beta chain was recorded in a study of breast tumors, draining lymph nodes, adjacent tissues. Study observations and caveats: Luminal-like breast cancer showed significantly greater tumor-nontumor repertoire similarity than basal-like breast cancer did.

Many counts were recorded for this clonotype. Its target is unknown. Germline CDR1 is LGHDT and CDR2 is YNNKEL (reference sequence). CDR3 size: 13 residues. Deletions cut 10 bases from V and 2 bases from J, with 12 bases between. Axillary draining lymph nodes of breast cancer patients supplied the node samples. Using its own MiXCR run on the multiplex PCR reads, TCRdb lists one record per CDR3 protein. The sample records 200,000 to 250,000 distinct CDR3 sequences, roughly 32% being singletons. Sequenced input: axillary lymph node tissue. V is TRBV3-1 and J is TRBJ1-3; D is perhaps TRBD1 (6 bases). The origin of this receptor is a female donor with breast cancer. Some clones in this sample may be carry-over from other donors' samples. CDR3 protein: CAISQGPGNTIYF. The CDR3 DNA reads TGTGCCATTTCACAGGGTCCTGGAAACACCATATATTTT.